This note documents a single T cell receptor (beta chain) sequence. No antigen is known for it. This sample was included in a study of Tregs in tolerant kidney transplant recipients. Here immunoSEQ multiplex PCR was the method, and the copy in TCRdb shows in-frame clones only, minus some. The sample gives about 60,000 clones, roughly 92% of which show up once; about a tenth is in the top ten. Study results and limitations: Antigen-driven expansion was suggested because donor-specific Tregs expanded more than all Tregs in tolerant patients.

V was shortened by 0 bases and J by 0 bases, with 9 bases between the two germline ends. The germline V gene has CDR1 MNHEY and CDR2 SVGAGI. The CDR3 length is 16 residues. The receptor was isolated from a human donor who received a combined kidney and bone marrow transplant. This sequence joins TRBV6-5 and TRBJ2-1; D possibly corresponds to TRBD2 (6 bases). Sample: CD8+ T cells from blood, taken before the transplant. The CDR3 loop is CASSYSTGSSYNEQFF. In DNA form, the CDR3 reads TGTGCCAGCAGTTACTCCACCGGGAGCTCCTACAATGAGCAGTTCTTC.